This record concerns one TCR beta chain sequence. These data are taken from a study of cytomegalovirus exposure and HLA in healthy donors. Background on the study: Genetic ancestry analysis placed under 90% of the 300 to 500 donors that were genotyped in the Caucasian-associated cluster.

With 11 bases removed from V and 5 bases from J, the gap between germline ends came to 16 bases. CDR3 length equals 12 residues. Germline CDR1 is SNHLY and CDR2 is FYNNEI. With 60 Vbeta and 13 Jbeta primers, the PCR was carried out. Profiling relied on immunoSEQ multiplex PCR, and the TCRdb table lists in-frame clones only, not all of them. The data show about 120,000 clones, over 70% seen once. This chain uses TRBV2 with TRBJ2-7, with D tentatively TRBD1 (6 bases). This TCR came from a middle-aged man in good health and CMV-seropositive. Sequenced material: PBMCs. CDR3 residues: CAGVDRLNEQYF. The CDR3 bases are TGTGCCGGAGTAGACAGGTTAAACGAGCAGTACTTC.